The 25 T cell receptor beta chains below all came from one sample that was sequenced in a study of identical twins (dated by TCRdb to 2016 to 2018). The library was obtained by 5' RACE. For sequencing, an Illumina HiSeq 2000 was employed. Clones were called with MiXCR by TCRdb after fastp trimmed the public reads at Q25, and only in-frame beta chains were retained. Rows matching on CDR3 protein sequence are summarized as one entry with the most common DNA and genes. Within this sample are fewer than 900,000 distinct CDR3 sequences, with 20% to 25% of them counted one time only. The ten top clones hold approximately 4.3% of the sample. These same data were also listed under a study on T cells expressing NK-cell markers.

The specimen was PBMCs. These receptors were obtained from a young woman in good health.

V usage is TRBV6-5 and J usage is TRBJ2-7, with D tentatively TRBD1 (5 bases). V lost 7 bases and J lost 6, with 10 bases in between. The CDR3 is made up of 11 amino acids. Germline values: CDR1 MNHEY, CDR2 SVGAGI. The CDR3 is CASTARGEQYF. The CDR3 DNA sequence: TGTGCCAGCACTGCTAGGGGCGAGCAGTACTTC.

This clonotype has just a few counts. The chain links TRBV20-1 to TRBJ2-1; TRBD2 matches 14 bases. The junction had 2 bases not matched to a gene; V was cut back by 0 bases and J by 4 bases. This CDR3 contains 16 residues. In germline, CDR1 is DFQATT, CDR2 SNEGSKA (reference sequence). DNA for the CDR3: TGCAGTGCTAGAGATGGACTAGCGGGGGGTTACAATGAGCAGTTCTTC. Amino acid sequence: CSARDGLAGGYNEQFF.

This clonotype was observed at least ten times. The chain has TRBV5-6 and TRBJ1-1; D call uncertain. The CDR3 extends over 14 amino acids. V lost 3 bases and J 3 bases, leaving 12 bases between the germline ends. Germline values: CDR1 SGHDT, CDR2 YYEEEE. CDR3 amino acids: CASSWGWADTEAFF. In nucleotides, the CDR3 is TGTGCCAGCAGCTGGGGTTGGGCGGACACTGAAGCTTTCTTT.

This clonotype was seen at least ten times. The chain links TRBV20-1 to TRBJ2-7; TRBD2 might be the D (5 bases). V shed 2 bases and J shed 4 bases, with 18 bases lying between them. The CDR3 is made up of 15 amino acids. Germline CDR1 reads DFQATT; CDR2 reads SNEGSKA (reference sequence). The CDR3 reads CSARSLSARRYEQYF. The CDR3 nucleotides are TGCAGTGCTAGATCCTTGTCCGCCAGGAGGTACGAGCAGTACTTC.

The chain combines TRBV6-1 with TRBJ2-7; D is perhaps TRBD2 (5 bases). This CDR3 is built from 11 residues. Germline values: CDR1 MNHNS, CDR2 SASEGT. Trimming took off 9 bases at V and 4 bases at J, with 10 bases between the two ends. The CDR3 DNA reads as TGTGCCAGGGGAAGGAGGTACGAGCAGTACTTC. Amino acid sequence: CARGRRYEQYF.

This chain connects TRBV10-1 to TRBJ2-1; TRBD1 matches 9 bases. Germline V gives CDR1 WNHNN, CDR2 SYGVQD (reference sequence). Trimming at V came to 4 bases and at J to 2 bases, leaving 6 bases not matched to a gene. The CDR3 consists of 16 residues. CDR3 in DNA: TGCGCCAGCAGTGGGGACAGGGCGAAAACCTACAATGAGCAGTTCTTC. Translated: CASSGDRAKTYNEQFF.

This clonotype has a handful of counts. The J gene is TRBJ2-1, the V gene TRBV20-1; D possibly matches TRBD1 or TRBD2 (5 bases each). The CDR3 is made up of 16 amino acids. Germline V CDR1 and CDR2: DFQATT, SNEGSKA (reference sequence). Trimming stripped 0 bases from V and 0 bases from J, with 12 bases between. As DNA, the CDR3 is TGCAGTGCTAGAGATTATGGGGGACGCTCCTACAATGAGCAGTTCTTC. Amino acids: CSARDYGGRSYNEQFF.

This clonotype was observed many times. This chain links TRBV5-1 with TRBJ1-1, with D unclear. The length of the CDR3 is 14 residues. V was shortened by 0 bases and J by 3 bases, with 9 bases between the two germline ends. The V gene's germline CDR1 is SGHRS and CDR2 YFSETQ. The CDR3 sequence is CASSLAAGDTEAFF. CDR3 bases: TGCGCCAGCAGCTTGGCCGCGGGTGACACTGAAGCTTTCTTT.

A word on this clonotype: Sequence at one end of the junction differs from germline and may be a read error. The chain combines TRBV20-1 with TRBJ1-5; TRBD1 agrees at 8 bases. Germline CDR1 DFQATT, CDR2 SNEGSKA (reference sequence). The length of the CDR3 is 15 residues. CDR3 residues: CSPRVQGGQDQPQHF. The CDR3 nucleotides read TGCAGTCCTAGAGTCCAGGGGGGACAGGATCAGCCCCAGCATTTT.

The chain carries TRBV18 and TRBJ2-1; D gene unclear. Trimming took 8 bases from V and 5 from J, leaving 7 bases between them. Germline CDR1 reads KGHSH; CDR2 reads LQKENI. This CDR3 has 11 residues. The CDR3: CASRRDNEQFF. DNA of the CDR3: TGTGCCAGCCGGCGAGACAATGAGCAGTTCTTC. Combining the CDR3 with reference TRBV18 and TRBJ2-1 gives the whole variable domain NAGVMQNPRHLVRRRGQEARLRCSPMKGHSHVYWYRQLPEEGLKFMVYLQKENIIDESGMPKERFSAEFPKEGPSILRIQQVVRGDSAAYFCASRRDNEQFFGPGTRLTVL.

This clonotype has a count of ten or more. This chain links TRBV7-9 with TRBJ1-3, with D unresolved. The germline V gene has CDR1 SEHNR and CDR2 FQNEAQ (reference sequence). The CDR3 has 15 residues. Trimming pared 3 bases from V and 0 bases from J, leaving 9 bases between. The CDR3 DNA sequence: TGTGCCAGCAGCTTTGGGCCGGTCTCTGGAAACACCATATATTTT. The encoded protein is CASSFGPVSGNTIYF.

V and J are TRBV30 and TRBJ2-7; D might be TRBD1 (6 bases). Trimming removed 8 bases at V and 1 base at J, with 18 bases between. The CDR3 is made up of 14 amino acids. The germline CDR1 and CDR2 sequences are GTSNPN and SVGIG (reference sequence). Written as DNA, the CDR3 is TGTGCCGGCGCCCGGTTACAGGGTTCCTACGAGCAGTACTTC. Translating gives CAGARLQGSYEQYF.

The chain employs TRBV20-1 and TRBJ2-1; D possibly corresponds to TRBD2 (5 bases). Germline-derived CDR1 and CDR2 are DFQATT and SNEGSKA (reference sequence). The V gene lost 6 bases and the J gene lost 4 bases, with 16 bases spanning the gap. The length of the CDR3 is 14 residues. CDR3 in amino acids: CSASSRTFYNEQFF. CDR3 DNA sequence: TGCAGTGCCTCATCTCGGACTTTTTACAATGAGCAGTTCTTC.

This clonotype was detected only a few times. V is TRBV4-3 and J is TRBJ2-1; 7 bases map to TRBD1. Germline assignment: CDR1 LGHNA and CDR2 YSLEER. The CDR3 spans 15 residues. V lost 4 bases to trimming and J lost 1 base; unmatched junction nucleotides: 4. CDR3 DNA: TGCGCCAGCAGCCCAAAGACAGGGTCCTACAATGAGCAGTTCTTC. It specifies CASSPKTGSYNEQFF.

The chain joins TRBV20-1 to TRBJ1-6; 9 nucleotides line up with TRBD1. CDR1 and CDR2 (germline): DFQATT, SNEGSKA (reference sequence). V was pared by 3 bases and J by 7 bases, with 4 bases of the junction left unmatched. This CDR3 comprises 14 residues. The CDR3 bases are TGCAGTGCTAGTAGGGACAGGGAAAATTCACCCCTCCACTTT. It translates to CSASRDRENSPLHF.

This clonotype was observed many times. The chain joins TRBV20-1 to TRBJ2-7; D is unresolved. Per germline, CDR1 DFQATT and CDR2 SNEGSKA (reference sequence). Trimming took off 6 bases at V and 3 bases at J, with 18 bases between the two ends. This CDR3 is 14 amino acids long. The CDR3 nucleotides read TGCAGTGCAGCCAGTGCCGCGATCCACTACGAGCAGTACTTC. It codes for CSAASAAIHYEQYF.

This clonotype was detected a few times. This chain connects TRBV12-3 or TRBV12-4 to TRBJ2-7; 10 bases agree with TRBD1. This CDR3 has 14 amino acids. Trimming at V came to 6 bases and at J to 3 bases, leaving 5 bases not matched to a gene. The CDR3 coding sequence is TGTGCCAGCAGATGGACAGGGGGTTTCTACGAGCAGTACTTC. It specifies CASRWTGGFYEQYF.

The chain has TRBV10-2 and TRBJ2-3, with 15 bases lining up with TRBD2. Germline-derived CDR1 and CDR2 are WSHSY and SAAADI. V shed 7 bases and J 7 bases; nucleotides not matched to a gene: 9. The CDR3 has 16 amino acids. CDR3 protein: CASNPGLAGGRNTQYF. CDR3 in DNA: TGCGCCAGCAACCCGGGACTAGCGGGGGGTAGGAATACGCAGTATTTT.

This clonotype showed up just a few times. The chain uses TRBV20-1 and TRBJ1-4; D may be TRBD1 (5 bases). V was pared by 4 bases and J by 4 bases, with 10 bases between. The CDR3 loop spans 13 amino acids. Germline V gene lookup returns CDR1 DFQATT and CDR2 SNEGSKA (reference sequence). CDR3 sequence reads: CSANGQVNEKLFF. CDR3 coding DNA: TGCAGTGCTAACGGACAAGTTAATGAAAAACTGTTTTTT.

This clonotype was detected only a few times. The V call is TRBV20-1, the J call TRBJ1-2, with D maybe TRBD1 (5 bases). The germline V and J ends were trimmed by 6 bases and 6 bases, with 11 bases remaining between them. Germline CDR1 reads DFQATT; CDR2 reads SNEGSKA (reference sequence). CDR3 length equals 11 residues. The CDR3 is CSAPGGDGYTF. In DNA form, the CDR3 reads TGCAGTGCCCCGGGGGGGGATGGCTACACCTTC.

This clonotype has more than one count but fewer than ten. The CDR3 sequence: CASSIDPNGQGHTGELFF. Here the CDR3 DNA reads TGTGCCAGTAGTATAGATCCGAACGGACAGGGACACACCGGGGAGCTGTTTTTT. The V call is TRBV19, the J call TRBJ2-2, with 8 nucleotides matching TRBD1. The CDR3 has 18 amino acids. V was clipped by 0 bases and J by 3 bases; unmatched bases: 9. The germline CDR1 and CDR2 sequences are LNHDA and SQIVND (reference sequence).

This chain connects TRBV12-3 or TRBV12-4 to TRBJ2-7, with 9 bases identical to TRBD2. The CDR3 sequence is 16 residues long. V trimming: 5 bases; J trimming: 2 bases; junction bases outside the gene matches: 10. The CDR3 region is CASSTLTSGLTYEQYF. The CDR3 coding sequence is TGTGCCAGCAGTACACTTACTAGCGGGCTAACCTACGAGCAGTACTTC.

This chain connects TRBV20-1 to TRBJ1-2; D may be TRBD1 (6 bases). The CDR3 has 13 residues. Germline V lookup: CDR1 DFQATT, CDR2 SNEGSKA (reference sequence). The V gene lost 3 bases and the J gene lost 7 bases, with 15 bases spanning the gap. CDR3 loop: CSASLGRGSGYTF. The DNA for the CDR3 is TGCAGTGCTAGCCTGGGCAGGGGCAGTGGCTACACCTTC.

This clonotype has only a few counts. The rearrangement links TRBV20-1 to TRBJ2-5; D gene ambiguous. The germline V gene has CDR1 DFQATT and CDR2 SNEGSKA (reference sequence). V lost 4 bases to trimming and J lost 2 bases, with 14 bases between them. CDR3 length equals 14 residues. The CDR3 DNA follows: TGCAGTGCTATACGAGCCCTTGCTCAAGAGACCCAGTACTTC. Amino acid sequence: CSAIRALAQETQYF.

The chain recombines TRBV4-2 with TRBJ1-2, with D maybe TRBD1 (5 bases). V lost 7 bases to trimming and J lost 7 bases, with 10 bases between them. CDR3 size: 11 residues. Germline V gene data show CDR1 as LGHNA and CDR2 as YNFKEQ. DNA of the CDR3: TGTGCCAGCACCCAGGGAGTTGGCTACACCTTC. Encoded protein: CASTQGVGYTF.